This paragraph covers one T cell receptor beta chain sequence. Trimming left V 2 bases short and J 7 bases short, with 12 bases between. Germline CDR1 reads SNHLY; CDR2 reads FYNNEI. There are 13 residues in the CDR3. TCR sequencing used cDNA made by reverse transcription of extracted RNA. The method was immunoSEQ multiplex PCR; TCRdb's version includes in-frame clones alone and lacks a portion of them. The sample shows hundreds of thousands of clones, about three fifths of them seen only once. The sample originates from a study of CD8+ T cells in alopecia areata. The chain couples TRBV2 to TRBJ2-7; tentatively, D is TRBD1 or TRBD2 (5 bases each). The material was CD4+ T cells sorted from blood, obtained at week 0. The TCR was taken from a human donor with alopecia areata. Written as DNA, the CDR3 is TGTGCCAGCAGTGAATGGTTCGAGGGGGAGCAGTACTTC. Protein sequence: CASSEWFEGEQYF.